This TCR beta chain was observed in a study of Ad26.COV2.S vaccination and SARS-CoV-2 variants. Study context: Each vaccinee took Ad26.COV2.S intramuscularly, once or twice 56 days apart.

Treatment noted: roughly 19 received Ad26.COV2.S at low or high dose, single or two shots; about 5 received placebo; per-sample allocation not given. Sampling was done on day 63 after the first vaccine or placebo injection. Here immunoSEQ multiplex PCR was the method, and the copy in TCRdb shows in-frame clones only, minus some. There are around 380,000 clones in the sample; about nine tenths occur only once, and roughly 3.2% lies in the top ten. The sample was peripheral blood, taken in a trial of Ad26.COV2.S vaccine versus placebo. The source is a person between 18 and 59 years old who received the Ad26.COV2.S COVID-19 vaccine or a placebo.

The CDR3 loop reads CASNPPSLRQFF. Here the CDR3 DNA reads TGTGCCAGCAATCCCCCGAGCCTTAGGCAGTTCTTC. This chain uses TRBV21-1 with TRBJ2-1; TRBD2 is taken as the D call from the table, unchecked against the DNA. TRBV21-1 is reported as a pseudogene. The CDR3 runs 12 residues.